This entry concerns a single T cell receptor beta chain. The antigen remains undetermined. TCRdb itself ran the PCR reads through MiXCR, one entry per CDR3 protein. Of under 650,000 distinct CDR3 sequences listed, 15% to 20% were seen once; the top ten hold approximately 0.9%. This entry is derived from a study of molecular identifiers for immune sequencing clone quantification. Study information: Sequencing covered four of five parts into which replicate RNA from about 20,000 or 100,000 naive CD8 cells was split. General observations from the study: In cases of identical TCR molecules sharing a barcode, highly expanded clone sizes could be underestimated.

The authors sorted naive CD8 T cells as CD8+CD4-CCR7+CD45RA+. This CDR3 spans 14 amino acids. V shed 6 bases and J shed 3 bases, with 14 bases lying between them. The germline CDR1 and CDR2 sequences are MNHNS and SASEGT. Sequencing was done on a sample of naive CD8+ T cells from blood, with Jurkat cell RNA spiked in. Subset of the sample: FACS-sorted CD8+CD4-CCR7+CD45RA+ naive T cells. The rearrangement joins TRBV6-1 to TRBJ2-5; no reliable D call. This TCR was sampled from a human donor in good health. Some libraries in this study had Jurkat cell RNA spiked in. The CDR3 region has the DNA TGTGCCAGCAGCGAGAGGTGGGGAAAAGAGACCCAGTACTTC. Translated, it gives CASSERWGKETQYF.